This T cell receptor (beta chain) was observed in a study of human T cells and chemical hapten exposure (dated by TCRdb to the early 2020s). About the investigation overall: For sensitization, 2% DPC in acetone was applied to an approximately 2 cm by approximately 2 cm area of upper inner arm skin. Patients additionally received weekly therapeutic DPC doses to the scalp throughout the approximately 25-week study period. Patch testing on the upper back used Finn chambers containing 0.01% DPC, with scoring done after 6 days according to International Contact Dermatitis Research Group standards. Most of the patients in the cohort were female, and the cohort covered alopecia areata with under or over 50% scalp involvement, alopecia totalis and alopecia universalis. Libraries were combined into a pool for sequencing, and differences in TCR yield between samples came mainly from small differences in library volumes within the pool. The study tracked peripheral blood TCR repertoire changes in vivo during primary and secondary sensitization to the hapten diphenylcyclopropenone (DPC) in alopecia patients. Blood was sampled from patients pre-sensitization (week 0) and at 2, 6 and about 24 weeks after DPC sensitization. For TCR sequencing, blood came from 25 to 35 alopecia patients at anywhere from one to four time points (pre-sensitization, 2, 6 and 24 weeks). What the research found in general, with its limitations: Expanded TCRs formed significantly more large CDR3 similarity clusters than pre-sensitization or healthy control sets, consistent with antigen-driven responses. After repeated subsampling, changes were observed in the strength of the expansion versus patch-test correlation and in the threshold at which the correlation became significant. A positive correlation was found between the number of PT1 expanded TCRs and patch test score, with significance reached at thresholds 8, 16 and 32 but not 4. All patients had alopecia, a presumed autoimmune disease, so their immune response might differ from that of healthy individuals. DPC sensitization did not change the number of TCRs with a frequency above 1 in 1000, and there was no evidence of changes in global repertoire structure.

V loses 4 bases of germline sequence and J loses 10 bases, and the interval between the two ends is 14 bases. Inclusive of the bounding cysteine and phenylalanine, the CDR3 is 12 residues long. Only the CDR3 DNA stays, 36 bases, in frame from base 1. From a lookup of the germline V gene, CDR1 and CDR2 are SQVTM and ANQGSEA. The sample's time point label, in plain terms: pre-sensitization, week 0. What the treatment or condition label conveys for this sample: therapeutic diphenylcyclopropenone sensitization with weekly scalp DPC. At every patch-test visit, the blood draw took place before the patch test was put on. Eligible patients were aged 18 to 70, diagnosed with alopecia, deemed suitable for DPC therapy, and excluded if pregnant. Unfractionated whole blood was collected in Tempus Blood RNA tubes, and total RNA was extracted from that blood. The library was produced with RACE. Instrument on record: NextSeq 500. During library preparation, unique molecular identifiers were attached to individual cDNA molecules so that TCRs could be counted in a quantitative, reproducible way. From each blood RNA sample, both TCR alpha and TCR beta chains were sequenced. The study's own analysis went as follows. The median number of TCRs per sample was roughly 100,000, ranging from about 23,224 to 700,000. The Decombinator software suite was used to annotate V, J and CDR3 in the TCR reads. For PS versus PT1 abundance plots, all samples were subsampled to the same number of TCRs (28,000). Expanded TCRs were defined as absent before sensitization and observed at least eight times at the 2-week time point. In-frame beta chains were kept once TCRdb had trimmed the public reads at Q25 with fastp and called clones with MiXCR. Each CDR3 protein gets just one entry, which takes the most common genes and DNA from the rows behind it. These V and J calls derive from TCRdb rather than the authors' analysis. The sample table shows approximately 370,000 distinct CDR3 sequences, and 4.5% to 7% are seen once. The ten most abundant clones make up under 9.5% of the sample.

This clonotype was recorded at least ten times. Its recognized antigen is unknown. No base quality information exists; no much larger clone differs at one position. The rearranged segments are TRBV29-1 and TRBJ2-1, with TRBD1 perhaps the D gene, on 6 matching bases. The starting material was whole blood, obtained in connection with sensitization to the hapten diphenylcyclopropenone (DPC). The TCR sequence derives from a woman between 18 and 29 years old with alopecia areata. Some clones in this sample may be carry-over from other donors' samples. The nucleotide sequence is given as TGCAGCGTTGGACAGGAAATGCGCGAGCAGTTCTTC. Its translation reads: CSVGQEMREQFF.